This T cell receptor (beta chain) was identified during a study of shared T cell receptors in the human thymus. Clones were read by immunoSEQ multiplex PCR, and TCRdb kept only the in-frame ones, dropping some. Here the sample spans 63,000 or so clones, 90% to 95% being singletons. The CDR3 runs 20 residues. The germline gives CDR1 SGHVS, CDR2 FNYEAQ. V was clipped by 0 bases and J by 7 bases, with 27 bases between them. The sample consisted of thymocytes. The origin of this receptor is a human donor. The rearrangement links TRBV7-6 to TRBJ1-4, with a possible D match to TRBD1 (6 bases). The CDR3 DNA sequence: TGTGCCAGCAGCTTAGCCCAGGACAGCGGTCGGCCCTCGCTTAGTGAAAAACTGTTTTTT. It encodes CASSLAQDSGRPSLSEKLFF.